This is a list of T cell receptor beta chains from one sample in a study of cytomegalovirus exposure and HLA in healthy donors. This table comes from immunoSEQ multiplex PCR, and its TCRdb copy is limited to in-frame clones, with some not included. The sample holds approximately 150,000 clones, around 73% seen once. Sequenced sample: PBMCs. The source of these receptors is a woman aged 18-35 years in good health and CMV-seronegative. Each CDR3 is given with its conserved first and last residue. Each record gives: V gene, clone size, J gene, D gene, CDR3 DNA, CDR3 protein. D genes are given only for firm matches. Rows give clone size only sometimes, using once, few, many, or a class for an expanded clone.

TRBV5-1,NA,TRBJ2-1,NA,TGCGCCAGCAGCTTGGTGTGGGGGCGATCCGACAATGAGCAGTTCTTC,CASSLVWGRSDNEQFF
TRBV6-5,once,TRBJ1-5,NA,TGTGCCAGCTCGGTGAATTACAATCAGCCCCAGCATTTT,CASSVNYNQPQHF
TRBV19,few,TRBJ1-1,NA,TGTGCCAGTACCTTCATGGGCGGGACTGAAGCTTTCTTT,CASTFMGGTEAFF
TRBV19,NA,TRBJ1-6,NA,TGTGCCAGTAGTATGGGGGGAAATTCACCCCTCCACTTT,CASSMGGNSPLHF
TRBV15,NA,TRBJ1-4,TRBD1,TGTGCCACCAGCGAGGGACAGGGAAGGACTAATGAAAAACTGTTTTTT,CATSEGQGRTNEKLFF
TRBV4-3,NA,TRBJ2-5,TRBD2,TGCGCCAGCAGCCAAGATCTCTTAGGGACTAGCGTGATCCAAGAGACCCAGTACTTC,CASSQDLLGTSVIQETQYF
TRBV4-1,NA,TRBJ1-1,NA,TGCGCCAGCAGCCTAGCATTGTACACTGAAGCTTTCTTT,CASSLALYTEAFF
TRBV11-2,few,TRBJ2-3,NA,TGTGCCAGCAGCTTAGATACTACTAGCACAGATACGCAGTATTTT,CASSLDTTSTDTQYF
TRBV4-1,NA,TRBJ2-3,NA,TGCGCCAGCAGCCAAGCTTTTAGCGGCCCCTTAGATACGCAGTATTTT,CASSQAFSGPLDTQYF
TRBV15,few,TRBJ1-1,NA,TGTGCCACCAGCCCCGCTGCGGGGCGGTACAGCGAAGCTTTCTTT,CATSPAAGRYSEAFF
TRBV7-9,NA,TRBJ1-6,TRBD1,TGTGCCACCTCGCAGGGGGACATCTCAGGTTCACCCCTCCACTTT,CATSQGDISGSPLHF
TRBV11-2,NA,TRBJ2-1,TRBD2,TGTGCCAGCAGGAGAACCGGGACTAGCTCGTACAATGAGCAGTTCTTC,CASRRTGTSSYNEQFF
TRBV11-3,NA,TRBJ1-1,NA,TGTGCCAGCAGCTTCGGTCCTCTGGACACTGAAGCTTTCTTT,CASSFGPLDTEAFF
TRBV6-1,few,TRBJ2-1,NA,TGTGCCAGCAGTGAGGGCGGGGACTACAATGAGCAGTTCTTC,CASSEGGDYNEQFF
TRBV7-2,NA,TRBJ2-5,TRBD2,TGTGCCAGCAGCTTAGGACTAGCGGGGGGGCGTTTAGGGGAGACCCAGTACTTC,CASSLGLAGGRLGETQYF
TRBV5-1,NA,TRBJ1-1,TRBD1,TGCGCCAGCAGCAGTCAGGGGGGCACTGAAGCTTTCTTT,CASSSQGGTEAFF
TRBV29-1,once,TRBJ2-5,NA,TGCAGCGTTGCCTGGACTGGGAGACGCAGGGAGACCCAGTACTTC,CSVAWTGRRRETQYF
TRBV2,NA,TRBJ2-3,TRBD2,TGTGCCAGCAGTGAAATCGGCGGGGGACCCACAGATACGCAGTATTTT,CASSEIGGGPTDTQYF
TRBV28,NA,TRBJ2-4,TRBD1,TGTGCCAGCAGTTTTGGGGACAGGGTGGTAAACATTCAGTACTTC,CASSFGDRVVNIQYF
TRBV2,few,TRBJ2-7,NA,TGTGCCAGCAGTGATCGGGGATACGTATCCTACGAGCAGTACTTC,CASSDRGYVSYEQYF
TRBV29-1,few,TRBJ1-1,TRBD1,TGCAGCGCAAGACAGGGGAATAGAGACACTGAAGCTTTCTTT,CSARQGNRDTEAFF
TRBV15,NA,TRBJ2-1,TRBD2,TGTGCCACCAGCAGAGATCCAGCGGGAGGATACAATGAGCAGTTCTTC,CATSRDPAGGYNEQFF
TRBV28,once,TRBJ1-6,TRBD1,TGTGCCAGCAATAGCGGACAGGGGGATTCACCCCTCCACTTT,CASNSGQGDSPLHF
TRBV4-3,few,TRBJ2-5,TRBD2,TGCGCCAGCAGCGCGGGGGTAGCGGAGACCCAGTACTTC,CASSAGVAETQYF
TRBV11-3,few,TRBJ1-1,TRBD1,TGTGCCAGCAGCGTGTGGGGGACAGGGGACACTGAAGCTTTCTTT,CASSVWGTGDTEAFF
TRBV20-1,NA,TRBJ2-3,NA,TGCAGTCGTTTCAGGGGAGATACGCAGTATTTT,CSRFRGDTQYF
TRBV15,NA,TRBJ2-1,NA,TGTGCCACCACTGGGGGGGCCTCCTACAATGAGCAGTTCTTC,CATTGGASYNEQFF
TRBV28,NA,TRBJ1-2,NA,TGTGCCAGCAGTTTATTTCGGGGGGCTAACGGGTATGGCTACACCTTC,CASSLFRGANGYGYTF
TRBV7-9,NA,TRBJ2-5,TRBD2,TGTGCCAGCAGCCCGTCTAGCGGGCCGTACCAAGAGACCCAGTACTTC,CASSPSSGPYQETQYF
TRBV5-1,few,TRBJ2-5,TRBD2,TGCGCCAGCAGCCCTGTGACTAGCGGGATGGGGACCCAGTACTTC,CASSPVTSGMGTQYF
TRBV7-9,NA,TRBJ2-5,NA,TGTGCCAGCAGCTTAGGAGGGGGGGGCAAGATCGAGACCCAGTACTTC,CASSLGGGGKIETQYF
TRBV5-5,NA,TRBJ1-5,NA,TGTGCCAGCAGCGTGGAGGGGAATCAGCCCCAGCATTTT,CASSVEGNQPQHF
TRBV6-1,NA,TRBJ1-1,NA,TGTGCCAGCAGTGGTCTGGCGGGGGCTTTCTTT,CASSGLAGAFF
TRBV7-2,NA,TRBJ2-1,TRBD2,TGTGCCAGCAGCTCGCGGAAGATTGGGGGGGTGTACAATGAGCAGTTCTTC,CASSSRKIGGVYNEQFF
TRBV27,few,TRBJ1-2,TRBD1,TGTGCCAGCGCCTGGACAGGGCTCTATGGCTACACCTTC,CASAWTGLYGYTF
TRBV27,NA,TRBJ1-2,NA,TGTGCCAGCAGCCCGAGGGAGTACTATGGCTACACCTTC,CASSPREYYGYTF
TRBV5-6,NA,TRBJ2-2,TRBD1,TGTGCCAGCAGTCGGGACAGGGGAATTCCCGGGGAGCTGTTTTTT,CASSRDRGIPGELFF
TRBV9,once,TRBJ2-6,NA,TGTGCCAGCAGCGTAGCGGGATCTGGGGCCAACGTCCTGACTTTC,CASSVAGSGANVLTF
TRBV7-2,NA,TRBJ1-3,TRBD1,TGTGCCAGCAGCTTAAAGGGGGCTAATGGAAACACCATATATTTT,CASSLKGANGNTIYF
TRBV29-1,NA,TRBJ2-1,NA,TGCAGCGCCGTAAGTAGCTCCTACAATGAGCAGTTCTTC,CSAVSSSYNEQFF
TRBV29-1,NA,TRBJ1-2,NA,TGCAGCATAACGAAACAGGATAACTATGGCTACACCTTC,CSITKQDNYGYTF
TRBV11-3,few,TRBJ1-1,NA,TGTGCCAGCAGGCCCCGACAGTACACTGAAGCTTTCTTT,CASRPRQYTEAFF
TRBV10-3,NA,TRBJ2-6,NA,TGTGCCATCACCAACCAGGGATTCTCTGGGGCCAACGGCCTGACTTTC,CAITNQGFSGANGLTF
TRBV6-6,NA,TRBJ2-2,NA,TGTGCCAGCAGGCGCCCAGGGGACACCGGGGAGCTGTTTTTT,CASRRPGDTGELFF
TRBV7-6,NA,TRBJ1-1,NA,TGTGCCAGCAGCCTAATTTTGAACACTGAAGCTTTCTTT,CASSLILNTEAFF
TRBV28,once,TRBJ2-3,NA,TGTGCCAGCACCGACCAGTCTGCTACTATCTTGGGTACGCAGTATTTT,CASTDQSATILGTQYF
TRBV9,once,TRBJ1-5,NA,TGTGCCAGCAGTCCGACGGTGGGAGGGCCCCAGCATTTT,CASSPTVGGPQHF
TRBV28,NA,TRBJ2-6,NA,TGTGCCAGCAGTTCCCGACAGGATAGCTCTGGGGCCAACGTCCTGACTTTC,CASSSRQDSSGANVLTF